The 14 T cell receptor beta chains in this list originate from one sample, sequenced in a study of tumour-infiltrating T cells in Burkitt lymphoma. TCRdb's copy holds only in-frame clones and misses some; the assay was immunoSEQ multiplex PCR. The sample lists some 3,500 clones, about an eighth seen once, with less than 9.5% in the top ten. The material sequenced was tumor tissue. The receptors shown here come from a human donor with Burkitt lymphoma.

The V gene is TRBV6-6, the J gene TRBJ1-2; TRBD1 matches 7 bases. The CDR3 is made up of 13 amino acids. Unmatched junction bases numbered 10, after V lost 6 bases and J lost 9 bases. Germline CDR1 is MNHNY and CDR2 is SVGAGI (reference sequence). CDR3 coding DNA: TGTGCCAGCAGACACAGGGGACGCGAAAGCTACACCTTC. Amino acid sequence: CASRHRGRESYTF.

The chain recombines TRBV5-6 with TRBJ2-6; D possibly corresponds to TRBD2 (5 bases). The CDR3 is 15 residues long. V gave up 0 bases and J gave up 2 bases, with 6 bases separating them. The germline gives CDR1 SGHDT, CDR2 YYEEEE. CDR3 sequence: CASSLGGAGANVLTF. CDR3 coding DNA: TGTGCCAGCAGCTTGGGGGGAGCTGGGGCCAACGTCCTGACTTTC.

This clone came up a few times. The junction shows a germline mismatch at one end, possibly a read error. V is TRBV7-7 and J is TRBJ2-2; the match to TRBD2 covers 12 bases. CDR3 size: 15 residues. Germline CDR1 SSHAT, CDR2 FNYEAQ (reference sequence). The CDR3 is CASSLLAGGTGELFF. The CDR3 DNA reads as TGTGCTAGCAGCTTACTAGCGGGGGGCACCGGGGAGCTGTTTTTT.

A few counts support this clone. The DNA of the CDR3 is TGTGCCTGGAGTGTACGAGGGGGATACACCGGGGAGCTGTTTTTT. Protein: CAWSVRGGYTGELFF. The rearrangement uses TRBV30 and TRBJ2-2, with D possibly matching TRBD1 (6 bases). This CDR3 has 15 amino acids. V was cut by 0 bases and J by 3 bases, with 11 bases left in between. Germline V gene sequence: CDR1 GTSNPN, CDR2 SVGIG (reference sequence). Combining the CDR3 with reference TRBV30 and TRBJ2-2 gives the whole variable domain SQTIHQWPATLVQPVGSPLSLECTVEGTSNPNLYWYRQAAGRGLQLLFYSVGIGQISSEVPQNLSASRPQDRQFILSSKKLLLSDSGFYLCAWSVRGGYTGELFFGEGSRLTVL.

The chain uses TRBV27 and TRBJ1-1, with a weak D call TRBD1 (5 bases). From germline, CDR1 is MNHEY and CDR2 SMNVEV (reference sequence). The V end was cut by 1 base, the J end by 4 bases, with 19 bases between. The CDR3 is 17 amino acids. DNA of the CDR3: TGTGCCAGCAGTTTATGGGGCGCAGGCCGATGGGGCACTGAAGCTTTCTTT. It is translated as CASSLWGAGRWGTEAFF.

The CDR3 sequence is CSAPGQDNEQFF. The CDR3 DNA sequence: TGCAGCGCCCCGGGACAGGACAATGAGCAGTTCTTC. The chain has TRBV29-1 and TRBJ2-1; 8 bases are shared with TRBD1. The CDR3 extends over 12 amino acids. The V gene's germline CDR1 is SQVTM and CDR2 ANQGSEA. V gave up 7 bases and J gave up 5 bases; unmatched junction bases: 4.

The J gene is TRBJ2-3, the V gene TRBV5-1; D tentatively reads TRBD1 or TRBD2 (6 bases each). The CDR3 extends over 15 amino acids. V was cut by 1 base and J by 0 bases, with 9 bases left in between. Germline V gene data show CDR1 as SGHRS and CDR2 as YFSETQ. The CDR3 DNA is TGCGCCAGCAGCTTGAGAGGGGGGAGCACAGATACGCAGTATTTT. This translates into CASSLRGGSTDTQYF.

This clone is judged large. This sequence joins TRBV5-1 and TRBJ2-3; 7 positions agree with TRBD2. The CDR3 runs to 15 residues. V was clipped by 5 bases and J by 0 bases; unmatched bases: 6. Germline assignment: CDR1 SGHRS and CDR2 YFSETQ. CDR3 region: CASRRLAFSTDTQYF. DNA for the CDR3: TGCGCCAGCAGGAGACTAGCCTTTAGCACAGATACGCAGTATTTT. Full variable domain (remainder filled in from reference TRBV5-1 and TRBJ2-3): KAGVTQTPRYLIKTRGQQVTLSCSPISGHRSVSWYQQTPGQGLQFLFEYFSETQRNKGNFPGRFSGRQFSNSRSEMNVSTLELGDSALYLCASRRLAFSTDTQYFGPGTRLTVL.

This rearrangement joins TRBV7-8 to TRBJ2-7; 10 nucleotides line up with TRBD1. The CDR3 is 15 residues long. After removal of 2 bases from V and 4 bases from J, the junction contained 5 bases not matched to a gene. CDR1 and CDR2 (germline): SGHVS, FQNEAQ. Written as DNA, the CDR3 is TGTGCCAGCAGCTTATCCGGGACAGGGGTATACGAGCAGTACTTC. Translated, it gives CASSLSGTGVYEQYF.

This clone was picked up a small number of times. The chain links TRBV6-1 to TRBJ1-2; 9 bases fit TRBD1. Germline assignment: CDR1 MNHNS and CDR2 SASEGT. The CDR3 length is 13 residues. V lost 7 bases, J lost 7 bases, and 7 bases stayed unmatched. The CDR3 sequence: CASMGGQGLGYTF. The CDR3 region has the DNA TGTGCCAGCATGGGGGGACAGGGTCTTGGCTACACCTTC.

The gene calls are TRBV5-6 and TRBJ1-2, with a possible D match to TRBD1 (5 bases). The germline V and J ends were trimmed by 5 bases and 5 bases, with 13 bases remaining between them. Germline V gene data show CDR1 as SGHDT and CDR2 as YYEEEE. This CDR3 spans 13 amino acids. The CDR3 region is CASSRRDLYGYTF. Written as DNA, the CDR3 is TGTGCCAGCAGTCGCCGGGACTTATATGGCTACACCTTC.

This clone was detected a few times. The chain combines TRBV30 with TRBJ2-6; D not certain. With 1 base removed from V and 0 bases from J, the gap between germline ends came to 10 bases. The CDR3 is 16 amino acids. Germline loops: CDR1 GTSNPN, CDR2 SVGIG (reference sequence). DNA of the CDR3: TGTGCCTGGAGTGAGGGTCAGACCTCTGGGGCCAACGTCCTGACTTTC. Amino acids: CAWSEGQTSGANVLTF.

This clone was seen a few times. J is TRBJ1-1 and V is TRBV4-1; D is unclear. Germline V CDR1 and CDR2: MGHRA, YSYEKL. V was clipped by 4 bases and J by 1 base, with 16 bases between them. The CDR3 runs 16 residues. The chain's CDR3 is CASSLLPHWGNTEAFF. In DNA, the CDR3 is TGCGCCAGCAGCCTCCTACCTCATTGGGGGAACACTGAAGCTTTCTTT.

This clone was found a few times. This rearrangement joins TRBV6-5 to TRBJ1-1; D perhaps matches TRBD1 (5 bases). Germline V lookup: CDR1 MNHEY, CDR2 SVGAGI. CDR3 size: 15 residues. V lost 0 bases and J lost 1, with 9 bases in between. The CDR3, as DNA: TGTGCCAGCAGTTACTCGAACAGGCCGAACACTGAAGCTTTCTTT. Its protein is CASSYSNRPNTEAFF.